Presented here are 27 T cell receptor beta chains from one specimen sequenced in a study of CD8+ T cells in alopecia areata. Extraction of RNA preceded its reverse transcription into cDNA, which served as the sequencing template. Assay: immunoSEQ multiplex PCR; the TCRdb copy retains only in-frame clones and omits some. The repertoire holds some 180,000 clones, with roughly 60% as singletons. The sample was CD4+ T cells sorted from blood, taken at week 0. The receptors here all came from a human donor with alopecia areata.

This clone was seen once. This sequence joins TRBV2 and TRBJ1-5; possible D gene TRBD1, 6 bases. The CDR3 totals 15 residues. Per germline, CDR1 SNHLY and CDR2 FYNNEI. V lost 2 bases and J lost 5, with 13 bases in between. In DNA, the CDR3 is TGTGCCAGCAGTGAAAATCGGGGGGGCTATCAGCCCCAGCATTTT. It is translated as CASSENRGGYQPQHF.

The chain recombines TRBV30 with TRBJ1-2, with no clear D. Germline CDR1 GTSNPN, CDR2 SVGIG (reference sequence). V was trimmed by 2 bases and J by 13 bases, leaving 20 bases between them. CDR3 length equals 13 residues. CDR3 DNA: TGTGCCTGGAGTCCCCGGGCCGGAATTGGATTCACCTTC. This gives the protein CAWSPRAGIGFTF.

The genes are TRBV25-1 and TRBJ1-2, with a tentative D call TRBD1 (6 bases). The CDR3 is 12 residues long. The V end was cut by 5 bases, the J end by 4 bases, with 8 bases between. From germline, CDR1 is MGHDK and CDR2 SYGVNS. The CDR3 nucleotides read TGTGCCAGCAGTTCACAGGGCTATGGCTACACCTTC. Residues: CASSSQGYGYTF.

The V and J genes are TRBV30 and TRBJ1-2, with 7 positions matching TRBD1. CDR3 length equals 14 residues. The trim removed 2 bases at V and 8 bases at J, leaving 11 bases unmatched. Germline values: CDR1 GTSNPN, CDR2 SVGIG (reference sequence). The DNA for the CDR3 is TGTGCCTGGAGTCCACAAAACACAGGGGCCGGCTACACCTTC. Protein: CAWSPQNTGAGYTF.

The chain recombines TRBV18 with TRBJ1-6; unclear D gene. The length of the CDR3 is 16 residues. The V and J ends lost 0 bases and 5 bases respectively, with 11 bases between them. CDR1 and CDR2 from the germline V gene are KGHSH and LQKENI. For the CDR3, the DNA is TGTGCCAGCTCACCACCAGGGAGAGGCAATAATTCACCCCTCCACTTT. This sequence encodes CASSPPGRGNNSPLHF.

This chain connects TRBV5-6 to TRBJ2-7; no reliable D call. V lost 0 bases to trimming and J lost 5 bases, with 3 bases between them. The CDR3 is 11 residues long. Germline V gene sequence: CDR1 SGHDT, CDR2 YYEEEE. In DNA form, the CDR3 reads TGTGCCAGCAGCTTGGCCAACGAGCAGTACTTC. Residues: CASSLANEQYF.

The J gene is TRBJ2-2, the V gene TRBV7-2; D is perhaps TRBD1 (5 bases). The germline V and J ends were trimmed by 7 bases and 2 bases, with 14 bases remaining between them. CDR3 length equals 15 residues. Germline V gene sequence: CDR1 SGHTA, CDR2 FQGNSA. CDR3 in amino acids: CASTQPGHNTGELFF. CDR3 sequence (DNA): TGTGCCAGCACCCAACCCGGACATAACACCGGGGAGCTGTTTTTT.

The chain is built from TRBV20-1 and TRBJ1-1; D gene uncertain. The CDR3 runs 11 residues. V lost 0 bases and J lost 7, with 6 bases in between. CDR1 and CDR2 (germline): DFQATT, SNEGSKA (reference sequence). Written as DNA, the CDR3 is TGCAGTGCTAGAGATGGAGGTGAAGCTTTCTTT. The encoded protein is CSARDGGEAFF.

This clone was picked up one time. V usage is TRBV7-3 and J usage is TRBJ1-3, with a possible D match to TRBD1 (6 bases). CDR1 and CDR2 (germline): SGHTA, FQGTGA. The CDR3 is 15 amino acids. Trimming took off 2 bases at V and 2 bases at J, with 10 bases between the two ends. DNA of the CDR3: TGTGCCAGCAGCTTACAGGGGAGCCCTGGAAACACCATATATTTT. This gives the protein CASSLQGSPGNTIYF.

The chain links TRBV29-1 to TRBJ1-4; weak D call: TRBD1 (6 bases). CDR1 and CDR2 from the germline V gene are SQVTM and ANQGSEA. V was shortened by 5 bases and J by 3 bases, with 10 bases between the two germline ends. The CDR3 consists of 13 residues. This chain's CDR3 is CSVSTGPNEKLFF. The CDR3 region has the DNA TGCAGCGTTTCGACAGGTCCTAATGAAAAACTGTTTTTT.

The genes are TRBV29-1 and TRBJ2-2; no clear D. Trimming stripped 7 bases from V and 4 bases from J, with 13 bases between. From germline, CDR1 is SQVTM and CDR2 ANQGSEA. The CDR3 length is 13 residues. The CDR3 protein is CSAGQTATGELFF. The CDR3, as DNA: TGCAGCGCCGGTCAAACAGCCACCGGGGAGCTGTTTTTT.

This clone was observed a few times. The V call is TRBV19, the J call TRBJ2-7, with 7 positions matching TRBD1. Germline V lookup: CDR1 LNHDA, CDR2 SQIVND (reference sequence). This CDR3 is built from 13 residues. V lost 3 bases and J lost 2; bases outside the gene matches: 1. DNA for the CDR3: TGTGCCAGTAGTATTCAGGGGGCCTACGAGCAGTACTTC. It is translated as CASSIQGAYEQYF. Combining the CDR3 with reference TRBV19 and TRBJ2-7 gives the whole variable domain DGGITQSPKYLFRKEGQNVTLSCEQNLNHDAMYWYRQDPGQGLRLIYYSQIVNDFQKGDIAEGYSVSREKKESFPLTVTSAQKNPTAFYLCASSIQGAYEQYFGPGTRLTVT.

Notes on this clone: Other DNA sequences within the sample encode an identical CDR3. The gene calls are TRBV19 and TRBJ1-2; 7 bases map to TRBD1. Per germline, CDR1 LNHDA and CDR2 SQIVND (reference sequence). V dropped 1 base and J dropped 3; count of bases not matched to a gene: 2. This CDR3 comprises 14 residues. CDR3 DNA: TGTGCCAGTAGTATAGCGGGGACAGACTATGGCTACACCTTC. This gives the protein CASSIAGTDYGYTF.

V and J are TRBV4-3 and TRBJ2-1; D gene unclear. Germline CDR1 LGHNA, CDR2 YSLEER. V was trimmed by 4 bases and J by 6 bases, leaving 10 bases between them. CDR3 length: 13 residues. This CDR3 reads CASSPNLGNEQFF. The CDR3 coding sequence is TGCGCCAGCAGCCCCAACCTGGGCAATGAGCAGTTCTTC.

The chain is built from TRBV6-5 and TRBJ2-2; no firm D call. V lost 2 bases to trimming and J lost 2 bases, with 9 bases between them. The V gene's germline CDR1 is MNHEY and CDR2 SVGAGI. The CDR3 length is 15 residues. CDR3 protein: CASSYVPGNTGELFF. Written as DNA, the CDR3 is TGTGCCAGCAGTTACGTTCCGGGCAACACCGGGGAGCTGTTTTTT.

This rearrangement joins TRBV2 to TRBJ1-5, with no clear D. V lost 4 bases to trimming and J lost 6 bases, with 16 bases between them. Germline loops: CDR1 SNHLY, CDR2 FYNNEI. The CDR3 is 15 residues long. CDR3 DNA sequence: TGTGCCAGCAGTGCGGGCTTCCTCCGGGGTCAGCCCCAGCATTTT. It yields the protein CASSAGFLRGQPQHF.

The chain links TRBV10-3 to TRBJ2-7; the match to TRBD1 covers 9 bases. The V and J ends lost 0 bases and 6 bases, in that order; junction bases with no gene match: 9. Germline CDR1 is ENHRY and CDR2 is SYGVKD. The CDR3 has 16 amino acids. The CDR3 is CAISESRLDRGAEQYF. CDR3 nucleotide sequence: TGTGCCATCAGTGAGTCGAGACTGGACAGGGGAGCCGAGCAGTACTTC.

The V call is TRBV5-1, the J call TRBJ2-2; 11 nucleotides match TRBD2. The V segment lost 5 bases and the J segment 5 bases; nucleotides outside the gene matches: 5. Germline V lookup: CDR1 SGHRS, CDR2 YFSETQ. The CDR3 is 15 amino acids. CDR3 bases: TGCGCCAGCAGGGAGACTAGCGGGATTACCGGGGAGCTGTTTTTT. Translated: CASRETSGITGELFF.

This rearrangement joins TRBV6-1 to TRBJ1-2; TRBD1 might be the D (5 bases). Germline V gene data show CDR1 as MNHNS and CDR2 as SASEGT. Trimming pared 0 bases from V and 4 bases from J, leaving 12 bases between. CDR3 length: 15 amino acids. The CDR3, as DNA: TGTGCCAGCAGTGAAGCGCGGAGACAGACCTATGGCTACACCTTC. Protein sequence: CASSEARRQTYGYTF.

The V and J genes are TRBV29-1 and TRBJ1-1; D is unresolved. This CDR3 has 13 amino acids. Germline loops: CDR1 SQVTM, CDR2 ANQGSEA. Trimming removed 3 bases at V and 1 base at J, with 9 bases between. The CDR3 region has the DNA TGCAGCGTTGAGGGTCGATCGAACACTGAAGCTTTCTTT. Translation gives CSVEGRSNTEAFF.

The V and J genes are TRBV30 and TRBJ2-5; 12 bases match TRBD2. The germline V gene encodes CDR1 GTSNPN and CDR2 SVGIG (reference sequence). This CDR3 has 15 amino acids. The J segment lost 2 bases and the V segment lost 3 bases, leaving 4 bases of the junction unmatched. CDR3 DNA: TGTGCCTGGAGCCGACTAGCGGGGGCACAAGAGACCCAGTACTTC. Amino acid sequence: CAWSRLAGAQETQYF.

This chain connects TRBV4-3 to TRBJ2-7; D could derive from TRBD1 or TRBD2 (5 bases each). Trimming cost V 2 bases and J 2 bases, with 10 bases left between them. Germline CDR1 is LGHNA and CDR2 is YSLEER. This CDR3 region has 14 residues. The CDR3 DNA follows: TGCGCCAGCAGCCAAACGGGGCGAACCTACGAGCAGTACTTC. It encodes CASSQTGRTYEQYF.

This clone was detected only once. The chain has TRBV10-3 and TRBJ1-6; D is undetermined. Trimming cost V 0 bases and J 10 bases, with 7 bases left between them. The CDR3 totals 13 residues. In germline, CDR1 is ENHRY, CDR2 SYGVKD. The CDR3 region is CAISESKASPLHF. The CDR3 DNA follows: TGTGCCATCAGTGAGTCGAAGGCCTCACCCCTCCACTTT.

This clone turned up a few times. The V gene is TRBV27, the J gene TRBJ1-4, with a possible D match to TRBD1 (5 bases). This CDR3 has 16 amino acids. The germline CDR1 and CDR2 sequences are MNHEY and SMNVEV (reference sequence). Trimming removed 8 bases from V and 0 bases from J, with 16 bases in between. CDR3 sequence (DNA): TGTGCCAGCGCCACAGCTCTGGGGGCAACTAATGAAAAACTGTTTTTT. As protein: CASATALGATNEKLFF.

The chain joins TRBV5-1 to TRBJ1-2, with a tentative D call TRBD1 (5 bases). The CDR3 runs 13 residues. V was pared by 7 bases and J by 2 bases, with 12 bases between. The germline CDR1 and CDR2 sequences are SGHRS and YFSETQ. CDR3 residues: CASAEGANYGYTF. The CDR3 DNA reads as TGCGCCAGCGCCGAAGGGGCCAACTATGGCTACACCTTC.

This sequence joins TRBV7-2 and TRBJ1-2; D gene ambiguous. CDR1 and CDR2 from the germline V gene are SGHTA and FQGNSA. The CDR3 is made up of 13 amino acids. With 0 bases removed from V and 8 bases from J, the gap between germline ends came to 10 bases. The CDR3 DNA reads TGTGCCAGCAGCTTAGCTGCCGGGAACGGCTACACCTTC. It encodes CASSLAAGNGYTF.

The chain uses TRBV9 and TRBJ1-2, with D possibly TRBD1 on 5 matching bases. CDR1 is SGDLS, CDR2 YYNGEE, per germline. The CDR3 spans 16 residues. V lost 0 bases and J lost 7, with 19 bases in between. This chain's CDR3 is CASSVGIPTGGSGYTF. The DNA of the CDR3 is TGTGCCAGCAGCGTAGGGATACCTACAGGAGGTAGTGGCTACACCTTC.